The 28 T cell receptor beta chains in this list originate from one sample, sequenced in a study of T cell changes during pregnancy in multiple sclerosis. Here immunoSEQ multiplex PCR was the method, and the copy in TCRdb shows in-frame clones only, minus some. The sample carries roughly 34,000 clones, around nine tenths recorded once. The input for sequencing was CD8+ T cells from peripheral blood mononuclear cells, taken in the third trimester of pregnancy. The receptor source for this set is a female donor with multiple sclerosis, enrolled in a pregnancy study.

The count of this clone is one. V gene TRBV10-2 combines with J gene TRBJ1-2, with D perhaps TRBD1 (6 bases). Germline loops: CDR1 WSHSY, CDR2 SAAADI. CDR3 length: 15 residues. V lost 7 bases and J lost 4, with 19 bases in between. CDR3 residues: CASNASPGDAYGYTF. The CDR3 DNA sequence: TGCGCCAGCAACGCCTCACCAGGGGACGCCTATGGCTACACCTTC.

The CDR3 sequence is CASSSFQGLTSYEQYF. Written as DNA, the CDR3 is TGTGCCAGCAGCTCGTTTCAGGGACTTACCTCCTACGAGCAGTACTTC. The J gene is TRBJ2-7, the V gene TRBV11-2, with D possibly TRBD2 on 6 matching bases. The CDR3 runs to 16 residues. CDR1 and CDR2 from the germline V gene are SGHAT and FQNNGV. V lost 4 bases and J lost 0, with 16 bases in between. The full variable domain, in which reference TRBV11-2 and TRBJ2-7 provide the parts outside the CDR3, is EAGVAQSPRYKIIEKRQSVAFWCNPISGHATLYWYQQILGQGPKLLIQFQNNGVVDDSQLPKDRFSAERLKGVDSTLKIQPAKLEDSAVYLCASSSFQGLTSYEQYFGPGTRLTVT.

Points on this clone: Given a much more abundant clone one base away, this may be a read error. Additional DNA sequences in this sample encode the identical CDR3. The J gene is TRBJ1-5, the V gene TRBV19, with 7 positions matching TRBD1. The CDR3 consists of 14 residues. J was trimmed by 0 bases and V by 10 bases; bases with no gene match: 6. Germline V CDR1 and CDR2: LNHDA, SQIVND (reference sequence). The CDR3 region has the DNA TGTGCCACCGGTACAGGGGATAGCAATCAGCCCCAGCATTTT. Translating gives CATGTGDSNQPQHF.

The chain employs TRBV13 and TRBJ1-1; D remains unclear. V was trimmed by 6 bases and J by 2 bases, leaving 4 bases between them. This CDR3 spans 11 amino acids. The germline CDR1 and CDR2 sequences are PRHDT and FYEKMQ (reference sequence). The CDR3 reads CASSSNTEAFF. DNA of the CDR3: TGTGCCAGCAGTTCTAACACTGAAGCTTTCTTT. The full variable domain, with the rest looked up from reference TRBV13 and TRBJ1-1, is AAGVIQSPRHLIKEKRETATLKCYPIPRHDTVYWYQQGPGQDPQFLISFYEKMQSDKGSIPDRFSAQQFSDYHSELNMSSLELGDSALYFCASSSNTEAFFGQGTRLTVV.

The V and J genes are TRBV14 and TRBJ2-5, with 13 bases matching TRBD2. The CDR3 loop spans 15 amino acids. Germline assignment: CDR1 SGHDN and CDR2 FVKESK. With V trimmed by 3 bases and J by 7 bases, 5 bases remained unmatched. For the CDR3, the DNA is TGTGCCAGCAGCCACGGACTAGCGGGGGTGAGGACCCAGTACTTC. Its protein product is CASSHGLAGVRTQYF. The variable domain in full, completed from reference TRBV14 and TRBJ2-5, reads EAGVTQFPSHSVIEKGQTVTLRCDPISGHDNLYWYRRVMGKEIKFLLHFVKESKQDESGMPNNRFLAERTGGTYSTLKVQPAELEDSGVYFCASSHGLAGVRTQYFGPGTRLLVL.

The V gene is TRBV7-6, the J gene TRBJ2-2; 10 bases align to TRBD2. This CDR3 comprises 17 residues. Unmatched junction bases numbered 5, after V lost 1 base and J lost 3 bases. The germline V gene encodes CDR1 SGHVS and CDR2 FNYEAQ. Written as DNA, the CDR3 is TGTGCCAGCAGCTTAGGTCTAGCGGGGGCCCACACCGGGGAGCTGTTTTTT. Translation: CASSLGLAGAHTGELFF. The entire variable domain, with the rest obtained from reference TRBV7-6 and TRBJ2-2, is as follows: GAGVSQSPRYKVTKRGQDVALRCDPISGHVSLYWYRQALGQGPEFLTYFNYEAQQDKSGLPNDRFSAERPEGSISTLTIQRTEQRDSAMYRCASSLGLAGAHTGELFFGEGSRLTVL.

As DNA, the CDR3 is TGTGCCAGCAGCCTCGCCAGGGGGCAGGGAGAAAAACTGTTTTTT. Translating it yields CASSLARGQGEKLFF. V is TRBV13 and J is TRBJ1-4; 8 bases agree with TRBD1. V dropped 5 bases and J dropped 8; count of bases not matched to a gene: 10. In germline, CDR1 is PRHDT, CDR2 FYEKMQ (reference sequence). CDR3 size: 15 residues.

The chain is built from TRBV5-4 and TRBJ1-1; D uncertain. The CDR3 extends over 14 amino acids. Germline V gene lookup returns CDR1 SGHNT and CDR2 YYREEE (reference sequence). Trimming removed 0 bases at V and 1 base at J, with 7 bases between. As DNA, the CDR3 is TGTGCCAGCAGCTTGGGCCGGGGGAACACTGAAGCTTTCTTT. Its protein is CASSLGRGNTEAFF.

The rearrangement joins TRBV9 to TRBJ2-1, with D tentatively TRBD2 (5 bases). CDR1 is SGDLS, CDR2 YYNGEE, per germline. This CDR3 has 14 amino acids. V was trimmed by 2 bases and J by 5 bases, leaving 11 bases between them. The CDR3 region is CASSVGSSDNEQFF. The DNA for the CDR3 is TGTGCCAGCAGCGTTGGGAGCAGCGACAATGAGCAGTTCTTC. The variable domain in full, completed from reference TRBV9 and TRBJ2-1, reads DSGVTQTPKHLITATGQRVTLRCSPRSGDLSVYWYQQSLDQGLQFLIQYYNGEERAKGNILERFSAQQFPDLHSELNLSSLELGDSALYFCASSVGSSDNEQFFGPGTRLTVL.

The chain has TRBV4-1 and TRBJ2-7; D may be TRBD2 (5 bases). The CDR3 spans 15 residues. Germline CDR1 and CDR2: MGHRA and YSYEKL. V lost 4 bases and J 5 bases, leaving 18 bases between the germline ends. As DNA, the CDR3 is TGCGCCAGCAGCCCTAAGCGGACTCCGACCGACGAGCAGTACTTC. Encoded protein: CASSPKRTPTDEQYF.

The genes are TRBV5-4 and TRBJ2-1; maybe TRBD1 (6 bases). Germline V gives CDR1 SGHNT, CDR2 YYREEE (reference sequence). The CDR3 is 16 residues long. Trimming took 4 bases from V and 6 from J, leaving 20 bases between them. CDR3 protein: CASSQDWIQGRNEQFF. In DNA, the CDR3 is TGTGCCAGCAGCCAAGATTGGATTCAGGGGCGCAATGAGCAGTTCTTC.

The genes are TRBV7-3 and TRBJ2-1, with D perhaps TRBD1 (6 bases). Trimming shortened V by 5 bases and J by 11 bases, and 16 bases separated the two germline ends. The CDR3 contains 13 residues. CDR1 and CDR2 (germline): SGHTA, FQGTGA. The CDR3 bases are TGTGCCAGCAGCCCTGGGACAAGCGATAAGCAGTTCTTC. Its translation is CASSPGTSDKQFF.

This clone was detected once. The chain employs TRBV5-6 and TRBJ2-1, with 10 bases aligning to TRBD2. Germline lookup yields CDR1 SGHDT and CDR2 YYEEEE. The V gene end was trimmed by 3 bases and the J gene end by 0 bases; junction bases not matched to a gene: 6. This CDR3 has 17 residues. The CDR3 nucleotides are TGTGCCAGCAGCTGGGGACTAGCGACGAACTCCTACAATGAGCAGTTCTTC. Translating it yields CASSWGLATNSYNEQFF.

The chain uses TRBV5-5 and TRBJ2-5, with D possibly TRBD2 on 7 matching bases. Germline V gene sequence: CDR1 SGHKS, CDR2 YYEKEE (reference sequence). Trimming removed 7 bases from V and 5 bases from J, with 21 bases in between. The CDR3 runs 15 residues. CDR3 DNA: TGTGCCAGCCGGCGAGGGGGGGGGCTTGAGGAGACCCAGTACTTC. Residues: CASRRGGGLEETQYF.

The chain has TRBV19 and TRBJ1-4, with D maybe TRBD1 (6 bases). Looked up from germline, CDR1 is LNHDA and CDR2 is SQIVND (reference sequence). Trimming cost V 8 bases and J 4 bases, with 11 bases left between them. The CDR3 spans 13 residues. For the CDR3, the DNA is TGTGCCAGTCATCCACAGGGTAATGAAAAACTGTTTTTT. As protein: CASHPQGNEKLFF.

The chain has TRBV18 and TRBJ1-1; D not resolved. The CDR3 consists of 14 residues. Trimming removed 4 bases at V and 11 bases at J, with 20 bases between. The V gene's germline CDR1 is KGHSH and CDR2 LQKENI. CDR3: CASSHLPQDYNAFF. The CDR3, as DNA: TGTGCCAGCTCACACCTACCGCAGGACTACAATGCTTTCTTT.

V gene TRBV11-2 combines with J gene TRBJ2-3; a weak D match, TRBD2 (7 bases). The CDR3 spans 16 residues. CDR1 and CDR2 from the germline V gene are SGHAT and FQNNGV. The V and J ends lost 2 bases and 4 bases respectively, with 16 bases between them. The CDR3 here is CASSLRGGATADTQYF. The CDR3 DNA is TGTGCCAGCAGCTTAAGGGGGGGGGCTACGGCAGATACGCAGTATTTT.

This clone was detected only a few times. The chain joins TRBV27 to TRBJ1-1; D is undetermined. Trimming shortened V by 2 bases and J by 6 bases, and 10 bases separated the two germline ends. CDR3 length: 13 amino acids. Germline loops: CDR1 MNHEY, CDR2 SMNVEV (reference sequence). The CDR3 region is CASSLILDSEAFF. DNA for the CDR3: TGTGCCAGCAGTTTAATTTTGGACTCTGAAGCTTTCTTT.

V is TRBV29-1 and J is TRBJ1-6; 10 positions match TRBD1. V shed 4 bases and J 7 bases; nucleotides not matched to a gene: 1. CDR1 and CDR2 from the germline V gene are SQVTM and ANQGSEA. The CDR3 contains 13 residues. The DNA for the CDR3 is TGCAGCGTTGGGGGACAGGGGAATTCACCCCTCCACTTT. It encodes CSVGGQGNSPLHF.

The V and J genes are TRBV4-1 and TRBJ2-7, with a possible D match to TRBD2 (6 bases). V gave up 1 base and J gave up 6 bases, with 10 bases separating them. Germline V gives CDR1 MGHRA, CDR2 YSYEKL. The CDR3 extends over 13 amino acids. In DNA, the CDR3 is TGCGCCAGCAGCCAAGGGGTTAGCGGCGAGCAGTACTTC. Protein product: CASSQGVSGEQYF.

This clone appeared a few times. J is TRBJ1-6 and V is TRBV6-5; no reliable D call. V gave up 0 bases and J gave up 8 bases, with 8 bases separating them. Germline CDR1 and CDR2: MNHEY and SVGAGI. This CDR3 region has 14 residues. Here the CDR3 reads CASSYSSWHSPLHF. DNA of the CDR3: TGTGCCAGCAGTTACTCGTCTTGGCATTCACCCCTCCACTTT.

The chain has TRBV15 and TRBJ2-6; TRBD1 agrees at 11 bases. Germline V CDR1 and CDR2: LNHNV, YYDKDF (reference sequence). Unmatched junction bases numbered 8, after V lost 0 bases and J lost 4 bases. The length of the CDR3 is 19 residues. The CDR3 DNA sequence: TGTGCCACCAGCAGAGATATAAGGACAGGGGGCGCCGGGGCCAACGTCCTGACTTTC. This gives the protein CATSRDIRTGGAGANVLTF.

The chain links TRBV18 to TRBJ2-5; D not resolved. Germline CDR1 is KGHSH and CDR2 is LQKENI. V lost 3 bases to trimming and J lost 1 base, with 18 bases between them. The CDR3 covers 17 residues. DNA for the CDR3: TGTGCCAGCTCACCGGAAAACCTGAACAGAGTCCAAGAGACCCAGTACTTC. Residues: CASSPENLNRVQETQYF. The entire variable domain, with the rest obtained from reference TRBV18 and TRBJ2-5, is as follows: NAGVMQNPRHLVRRRGQEARLRCSPMKGHSHVYWYRQLPEEGLKFMVYLQKENIIDESGMPKERFSAEFPKEGPSILRIQQVVRGDSAAYFCASSPENLNRVQETQYFGPGTRLLVL.

The gene calls are TRBV14 and TRBJ2-1; 8 bases line up with TRBD2. Germline CDR1 and CDR2: SGHDN and FVKESK. This CDR3 spans 15 amino acids. With 0 bases clipped from V and 6 bases from J, the junction kept 4 bases outside the gene matches. The CDR3 bases are TGTGCCAGCAGCCAAGAGAACGGGGGGGTCAATGAGCAGTTCTTC. Its translation: CASSQENGGVNEQFF.

This clone was observed a single time. The rearrangement links TRBV13 to TRBJ2-1; 9 positions agree with TRBD2. Unmatched junction bases numbered 5, after V lost 0 bases and J lost 5 bases. CDR3 length: 16 residues. Germline V gene data show CDR1 as PRHDT and CDR2 as FYEKMQ (reference sequence). The CDR3 sequence is CASSLGRGGVDNEQFF. CDR3 DNA sequence: TGTGCCAGCAGCTTAGGCCGCGGGGGGGTTGACAATGAGCAGTTCTTC. Combining the CDR3 with reference TRBV13 and TRBJ2-1 gives the whole variable domain AAGVIQSPRHLIKEKRETATLKCYPIPRHDTVYWYQQGPGQDPQFLISFYEKMQSDKGSIPDRFSAQQFSDYHSELNMSSLELGDSALYFCASSLGRGGVDNEQFFGPGTRLTVL.

The gene calls are TRBV15 and TRBJ2-5; D possibly corresponds to TRBD2 (6 bases). The CDR3 is 16 residues long. Per the germline V gene, CDR1 is LNHNV and CDR2 is YYDKDF (reference sequence). Trimming took off 7 bases at V and 3 bases at J, with 21 bases between the two ends. The CDR3 sequence: CATKAPRGGGKETQYF. As DNA, the CDR3 is TGTGCCACCAAGGCTCCGAGGGGAGGCGGAAAAGAGACCCAGTACTTC. The full variable domain, completed using reference TRBV15 and TRBJ2-5, is DAMVIQNPRYQVTQFGKPVTLSCSQTLNHNVMYWYQQKSSQAPKLLFHYYDKDFNNEADTPDNFQSRRPNTSFCFLDIRSPGLGDTAMYLCATKAPRGGGKETQYFGPGTRLLVL.

The genes are TRBV11-3 and TRBJ2-2; tentatively, D is TRBD1 (6 bases). With 5 bases removed from V and 2 bases from J, the gap between germline ends came to 18 bases. The V gene's germline CDR1 is SGHNT and CDR2 YENEEA. The length of the CDR3 is 17 residues. CDR3 protein: CASSDKPTGTNTGELFF. The CDR3 nucleotides are TGTGCCAGCAGCGATAAACCTACCGGGACAAACACCGGGGAGCTGTTTTTT.

V usage is TRBV15 and J usage is TRBJ2-6; the D gene is possibly TRBD1 (6 bases). The germline CDR1 and CDR2 sequences are LNHNV and YYDKDF (reference sequence). Trimming cost V 3 bases and J 0 bases, with 12 bases left between them. The CDR3 runs 17 residues. CDR3 sequence: CATSRKGQNSGANVLTF. The DNA of the CDR3 is TGTGCCACCAGCAGGAAGGGACAAAACTCTGGGGCCAACGTCCTGACTTTC.